Following are 17 T cell receptor beta chains from one sample sequenced in a study of shared clonotypes between healthy human individuals (dated by TCRdb to 2020 to 2021). Receptor amplification or capture employed the immunoSEQ multiplex PCR assay. TCRdb obtained this table from immuneACCESS and retained in-frame rearrangements with V and J assigned. These tables miss some clones; where compared with another copy, unresolved V genes account for less than half of the shortfall, and the remainder is unexplained. Counted in this sample were about 500,000 clones; approximately 80% of them appeared once. Clones ranked in the top ten supply 12% of the sample. Sequenced material: PBMCs. Source of these receptors: a woman in her 40s in good health. Some clones in this sample may be carry-over from other donors' samples.

The gene calls are TRBV2 and TRBJ2-7; 7 bases line up with TRBD1. This CDR3 is built from 12 residues. The germline CDR1 and CDR2 sequences are SNHLY and FYNNEI. Trimming removed 8 bases from V and 9 bases from J; junction bases left unmatched: 10. The CDR3 sequence is CASGTDRSGQYF. The CDR3 nucleotides are TGTGCCAGCGGGACAGACCGCTCGGGGCAGTACTTC.

This clone was observed a single time. J is TRBJ2-7 and V is TRBV18, with D perhaps TRBD2 (5 bases). V was pared by 1 base and J by 2 bases, with 9 bases between. Germline V gene lookup returns CDR1 KGHSH and CDR2 LQKENI. The CDR3 consists of 14 residues. CDR3 sequence: CASSPLGRTYEQYF. The CDR3 DNA is TGTGCCAGCTCACCACTTGGGAGAACCTACGAGCAGTACTTC.

The chain links TRBV6-4 to TRBJ2-1, with 13 bases aligning to TRBD2. V gave up 0 bases and J gave up 8 bases; unmatched junction bases: 7. The CDR3 length is 17 residues. CDR1 and CDR2 (germline): MRHNA, SNTAGT. As DNA, the CDR3 is TGTGCCAGCAGTGACTCGACGACTAGCGGGAGGTGGGATGAGCAGTTCTTC. It is translated as CASSDSTTSGRWDEQFF.

This clone was observed a few times. The chain couples TRBV10-3 to TRBJ1-5, with 9 bases aligning to TRBD1. This CDR3 is built from 15 residues. Germline V gene data show CDR1 as ENHRY and CDR2 as SYGVKD. After removal of 5 bases from V and 7 bases from J, the junction contained 9 bases not matched to a gene. CDR3 residues: CAISTGTGFIQPQHF. CDR3 in DNA: TGTGCCATCAGTACCGGGACAGGGTTTATCCAGCCCCAGCATTTT.

In regard to this clone: Other DNA sequences in the same sample also yield this CDR3. The chain employs TRBV18 and TRBJ2-1; 8 nucleotides align to TRBD2. V was pared by 6 bases and J by 4 bases, with 8 bases of the junction left unmatched. From germline, CDR1 is KGHSH and CDR2 LQKENI. The CDR3 sequence is 15 residues long. The CDR3 sequence is CASSPTSGSYNEQFF. Here the CDR3 DNA reads TGTGCCAGCTCCCCAACTAGCGGCAGTTACAATGAGCAGTTCTTC.

CDR3 in DNA: TGTGCCAGTAGTATTGGGCAACAAGAGACCCAGTACTTC. Its protein is CASSIGQQETQYF. V gene TRBV19 combines with J gene TRBJ2-5; D is unclear. This CDR3 comprises 13 residues. Germline loops: CDR1 LNHDA, CDR2 SQIVND (reference sequence). The V end was cut by 3 bases, the J end by 2 bases, with 7 bases between.

The table lists this clone with a count of one. The chain joins TRBV29-1 to TRBJ1-4; TRBD1 aligns across 8 bases. The CDR3 spans 12 residues. Losses at the gene ends were 6 bases for V and 5 bases for J; bases not matched to a gene: 2. CDR1 SQVTM and CDR2 ANQGSEA come from the germline V gene. CDR3 region: CSVRTGNEKLFF. The CDR3 DNA is TGCAGCGTAAGGACAGGGAATGAAAAACTGTTTTTT.

This chain links TRBV27 with TRBJ2-7; D could derive from TRBD1 or TRBD2 (5 bases each). The CDR3 consists of 15 residues. Germline CDR1 reads MNHEY; CDR2 reads SMNVEV (reference sequence). Trimming pared 3 bases from V and 0 bases from J, leaving 12 bases between. Written as DNA, the CDR3 is TGTGCCAGCAGTTTGGTCGGGACGATCTCCTACGAGCAGTACTTC. The encoded protein is CASSLVGTISYEQYF.

This chain joins TRBV7-2 and TRBJ2-5; 7 nucleotides match TRBD2. Germline CDR1 is SGHTA and CDR2 is FQGNSA. V shed 5 bases and J 4 bases; nucleotides not matched to a gene: 7. The CDR3 sequence is 14 residues long. CDR3 in DNA: TGTGCCAGCAGCCTGATGCGGGGGTCAGAGACCCAGTACTTC. Its protein is CASSLMRGSETQYF.

The rearrangement joins TRBV11-1 to TRBJ1-2; D perhaps matches TRBD1 (6 bases). Trimming shortened V by 6 bases and J by 3 bases, and 26 bases separated the two germline ends. Germline V lookup: CDR1 SGHAT, CDR2 FQDESV (reference sequence). The CDR3 loop spans 18 amino acids. Written as DNA, the CDR3 is TGTGCCAGCAGGCTTTTACTTTCCCCAACAGGGAACGACTATGGCTACACCTTC. This translates into CASRLLLSPTGNDYGYTF. The full variable domain, in which reference TRBV11-1 and TRBJ1-2 provide the parts outside the CDR3, is EAEVAQSPRYKITEKSQAVAFWCDPISGHATLYWYRQILGQGPELLVQFQDESVVDDSQLPKDRFSAERLKGVDSTLKIQPAELGDSAMYLCASRLLLSPTGNDYGYTFGSGTRLTVV.

The chain recombines TRBV6-5 with TRBJ2-4, with a weak D call TRBD1 (8 bases). Per germline, CDR1 MNHEY and CDR2 SVGAGI. The CDR3 contains 14 residues. Trimming removed 6 bases at V and 3 bases at J, with 12 bases between. This chain's CDR3 is CASRDREGKNIQYF. The CDR3 DNA reads as TGTGCCAGCAGGGACAGGGAGGGCAAAAACATTCAGTACTTC.

The V gene is TRBV29-1, the J gene TRBJ2-7; 8 bases align to TRBD1. J was trimmed by 3 bases and V by 6 bases; bases with no gene match: 10. The V gene's germline CDR1 is SQVTM and CDR2 ANQGSEA. The CDR3 has 14 amino acids. CDR3: CSVVGTGAFYEQYF. The CDR3 DNA reads TGCAGCGTCGTGGGGACAGGCGCCTTCTACGAGCAGTACTTC.

V gene TRBV25-1 combines with J gene TRBJ1-5; the D gene is possibly TRBD1 (6 bases). V gave up 3 bases and J gave up 7 bases, with 16 bases separating them. Germline lookup yields CDR1 MGHDK and CDR2 SYGVNS. There are 15 residues in the CDR3. CDR3 in DNA: TGTGCCAGCAGTGAGCTCCGGGACACTGAACAGCCCCAGCATTTT. Protein: CASSELRDTEQPQHF.

J is TRBJ2-7 and V is TRBV19; D not resolved. The CDR3 is 13 residues long. Germline V gives CDR1 LNHDA, CDR2 SQIVND (reference sequence). Trimming took off 5 bases at V and 2 bases at J, with 10 bases between the two ends. CDR3 bases: TGTGCCAGTAGTGTCGGGCCAGCCTACGAGCAGTACTTC. Protein sequence: CASSVGPAYEQYF.

To note about this clone: This clone may be a read error of a much larger clone one base away. Other nucleotide sequences in the sample specify the same CDR3. The chain recombines TRBV27 with TRBJ1-5, with TRBD1 as a possible D gene (5 bases). Germline-derived CDR1 and CDR2 are MNHEY and SMNVEV (reference sequence). The CDR3 consists of 15 residues. The DNA for the CDR3 is TGTGCCAGCAGTTCCTACGACAGACGCAATCAGCCCCAGCATTTC. This encodes CASSSYDRRNQPQHF.

This clone was picked up one time. Other DNA sequences within the sample encode an identical CDR3. This chain uses TRBV2 with TRBJ1-1, with D unresolved. Germline-derived CDR1 and CDR2 are SNHLY and FYNNEI. The CDR3 runs 14 residues. Trimming removed 7 bases from V and 9 bases from J, with 21 bases in between. Here the CDR3 reads CASKTLTASRQAFF. CDR3 sequence (DNA): TGTGCCAGCAAAACCCTAACAGCATCCCGACAAGCTTTCTTT. The whole variable domain, filled in from reference TRBV2 and TRBJ1-1, reads EPEVTQTPSHQVTQMGQEVILRCVPISNHLYFYWYRQILGQKVEFLVSFYNNEISEKSEIFDDQFSVERPDGSNFTLKIRSTKLEDSAMYFCASKTLTASRQAFFGQGTRLTVV.

This clone has more than one count but fewer than ten. V is TRBV11-2 and J is TRBJ2-3, with TRBD2 matching 8 bases. The CDR3 spans 18 residues. From germline, CDR1 is SGHAT and CDR2 FQNNGV. V lost 5 bases to trimming and J lost 0 bases; unmatched junction nucleotides: 13. In nucleotides, the CDR3 is TGTGCCAGCAGCCCCCCCTCCGGGAGGGCCTCTAGCACAGATACGCAGTATTTT. It encodes CASSPPSGRASSTDTQYF. The variable domain in full, completed from reference TRBV11-2 and TRBJ2-3, reads EAGVAQSPRYKIIEKRQSVAFWCNPISGHATLYWYQQILGQGPKLLIQFQNNGVVDDSQLPKDRFSAERLKGVDSTLKIQPAKLEDSAVYLCASSPPSGRASSTDTQYFGPGTRLTVL.